This T cell receptor beta chain derives from a study of blood T cell repertoires in COVID-19. Germline V gene lookup returns CDR1 MDHEN and CDR2 SYDVKM. CDR3 length: 16 residues. Trimming cost V 5 bases and J 2 bases, with 18 bases left between them. This table comes from immunoSEQ multiplex PCR, and its TCRdb copy is limited to in-frame clones, with some not included. The data show about 160,000 clones, 80% to 90% seen once. The TCR sequence derives from a woman aged 45-60 years who had recovered from COVID-19. The sequenced material came from PBMCs or T cells enriched from blood (not recorded which). The chain joins TRBV28 to TRBJ1-2; D is uncertain. The CDR3: CASSPPMGGSNYGYTF. Written as DNA, the CDR3 is TGTGCCAGCAGTCCCCCCATGGGAGGATCAAACTATGGCTACACCTTC.